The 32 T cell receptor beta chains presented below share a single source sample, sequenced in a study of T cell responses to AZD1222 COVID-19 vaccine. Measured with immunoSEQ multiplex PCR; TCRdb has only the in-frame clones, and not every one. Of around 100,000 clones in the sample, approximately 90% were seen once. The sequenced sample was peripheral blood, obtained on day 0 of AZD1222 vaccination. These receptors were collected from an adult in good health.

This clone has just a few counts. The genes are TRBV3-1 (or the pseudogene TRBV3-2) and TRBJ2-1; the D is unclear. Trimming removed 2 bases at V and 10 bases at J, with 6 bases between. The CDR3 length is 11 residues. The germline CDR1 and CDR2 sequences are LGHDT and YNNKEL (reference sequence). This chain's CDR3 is CASSQMREQFF. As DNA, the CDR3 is TGTGCCAGCAGCCAAATGAGGGAGCAGTTCTTC.

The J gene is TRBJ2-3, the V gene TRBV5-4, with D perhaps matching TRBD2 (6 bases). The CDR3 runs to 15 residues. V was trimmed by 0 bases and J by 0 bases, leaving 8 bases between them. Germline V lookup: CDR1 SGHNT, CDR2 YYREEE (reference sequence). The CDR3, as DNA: TGTGCCAGCAGCTTGGGAAGCGGGAGCACAGATACGCAGTATTTT. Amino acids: CASSLGSGSTDTQYF.

DNA of the CDR3: TGTGCCAGCAGCTTGAAAGGGGGCTATGGCTACACCTTC. Translation: CASSLKGGYGYTF. This chain joins TRBV5-4 and TRBJ1-2, with D perhaps TRBD1 (6 bases). CDR1 is SGHNT, CDR2 YYREEE, per germline (reference sequence). The CDR3 totals 13 residues. The V and J ends lost 1 base and 4 bases respectively, with 8 bases between them. The complete variable domain, with remaining parts taken from reference TRBV5-4 and TRBJ1-2, reads ETGVTQSPTHLIKTRGQQVTLRCSSQSGHNTVSWYQQALGQGPQFIFQYYREEENGRGNFPPRFSGLQFPNYSSELNVNALELDDSALYLCASSLKGGYGYTFGSGTRLTVV.

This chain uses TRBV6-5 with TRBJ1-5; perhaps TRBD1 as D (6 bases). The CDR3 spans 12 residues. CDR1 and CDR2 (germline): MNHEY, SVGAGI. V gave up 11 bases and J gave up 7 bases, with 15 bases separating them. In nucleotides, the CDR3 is TGTGCCGGATCTTTAGGGGGACAGCCCCAGCATTTT. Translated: CAGSLGGQPQHF.

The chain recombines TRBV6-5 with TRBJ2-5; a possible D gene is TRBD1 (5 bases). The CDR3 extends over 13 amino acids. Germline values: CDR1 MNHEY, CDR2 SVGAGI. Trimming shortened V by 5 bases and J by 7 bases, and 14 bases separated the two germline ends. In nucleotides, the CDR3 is TGTGCCAGCAGTCAGGGATACTTGGGGACCCAGTACTTC. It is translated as CASSQGYLGTQYF.

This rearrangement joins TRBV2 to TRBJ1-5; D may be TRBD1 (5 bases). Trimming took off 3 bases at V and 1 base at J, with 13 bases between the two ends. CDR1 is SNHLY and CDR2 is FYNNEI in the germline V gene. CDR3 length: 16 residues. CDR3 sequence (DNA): TGTGCCAGCAGTGACTCAGGGTTCGTAAGCAATCAGCCCCAGCATTTT. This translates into CASSDSGFVSNQPQHF.

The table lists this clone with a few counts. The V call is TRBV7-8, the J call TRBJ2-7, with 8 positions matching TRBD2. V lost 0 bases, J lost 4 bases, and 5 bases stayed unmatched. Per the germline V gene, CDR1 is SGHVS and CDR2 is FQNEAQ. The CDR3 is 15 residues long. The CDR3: CASSLAGTSRYEQYF. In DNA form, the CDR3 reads TGTGCCAGCAGCTTAGCCGGGACTAGTAGGTACGAGCAGTACTTC.

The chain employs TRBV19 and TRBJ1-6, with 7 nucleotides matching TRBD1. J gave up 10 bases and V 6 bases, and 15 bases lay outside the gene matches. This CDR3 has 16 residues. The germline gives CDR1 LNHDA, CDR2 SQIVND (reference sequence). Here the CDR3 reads CASSRDREAIGSPLHF. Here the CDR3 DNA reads TGTGCCAGTAGCCGGGACAGAGAAGCCATCGGATCACCCCTCCACTTT. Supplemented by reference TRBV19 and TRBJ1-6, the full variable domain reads DGGITQSPKYLFRKEGQNVTLSCEQNLNHDAMYWYRQDPGQGLRLIYYSQIVNDFQKGDIAEGYSVSREKKESFPLTVTSAQKNPTAFYLCASSRDREAIGSPLHFGNGTRLTVT.

CDR3 in DNA: TGTGCCAGCAGTTACTCGATAGCGGGAGGGTTCTATGAGCAGTTCTTC. It yields the protein CASSYSIAGGFYEQFF. The V and J genes are TRBV6-5 and TRBJ2-1; 11 bases align to TRBD2. CDR3 size: 16 residues. The V gene's germline CDR1 is MNHEY and CDR2 SVGAGI. V was clipped by 0 bases and J by 8 bases; unmatched bases: 6.

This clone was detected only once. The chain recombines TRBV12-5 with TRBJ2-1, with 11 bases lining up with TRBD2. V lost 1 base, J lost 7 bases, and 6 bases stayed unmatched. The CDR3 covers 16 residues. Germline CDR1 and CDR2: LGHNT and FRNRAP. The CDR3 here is CASGLGTSGRRNEQFF. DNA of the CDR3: TGTGCTAGTGGTTTGGGTACTAGCGGGAGAAGGAATGAGCAGTTCTTC.

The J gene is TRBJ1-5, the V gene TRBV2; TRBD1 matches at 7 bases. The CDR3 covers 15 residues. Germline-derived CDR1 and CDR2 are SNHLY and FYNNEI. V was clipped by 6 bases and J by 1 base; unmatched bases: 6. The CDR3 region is CASSIQGLSNQPQHF. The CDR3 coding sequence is TGTGCCAGCAGCATACAGGGGCTGAGCAATCAGCCCCAGCATTTT.

The CDR3 DNA follows: TGTGCCAGTAGTTTCTCGGGACTAGCGGCCAATGAGCAGTTCTTC. This encodes CASSFSGLAANEQFF. This chain links TRBV19 with TRBJ2-1, with TRBD2 matching over 11 bases. Germline lookup yields CDR1 LNHDA and CDR2 SQIVND (reference sequence). The ends lost 5 bases at V and 6 bases at J; junction bases unmatched: 6. The CDR3 runs 15 residues.

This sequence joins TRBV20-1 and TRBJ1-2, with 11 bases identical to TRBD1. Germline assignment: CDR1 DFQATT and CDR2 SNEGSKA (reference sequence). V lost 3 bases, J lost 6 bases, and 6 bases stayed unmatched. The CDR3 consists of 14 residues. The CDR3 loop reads CSASGQGASDGYTF. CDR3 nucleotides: TGCAGTGCTAGTGGACAGGGGGCGAGTGATGGCTACACCTTC.

This chain's CDR3 is CASSQRYVGFTEAFF. As DNA, the CDR3 is TGCGCCAGCAGCCAAAGATATGTGGGTTTCACTGAAGCTTTCTTT. The gene calls are TRBV4-3 and TRBJ1-1; D unresolved. Germline V gene sequence: CDR1 LGHNA, CDR2 YSLEER. V lost 2 bases and J lost 4, with 14 bases in between. There are 15 residues in the CDR3.

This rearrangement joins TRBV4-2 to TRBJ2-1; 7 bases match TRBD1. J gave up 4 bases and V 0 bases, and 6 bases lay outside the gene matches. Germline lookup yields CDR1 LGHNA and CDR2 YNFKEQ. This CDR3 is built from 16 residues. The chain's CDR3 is CASSQDQGETYNEQFF. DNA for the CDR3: TGTGCCAGCAGCCAAGATCAGGGGGAGACTTACAATGAGCAGTTCTTC.

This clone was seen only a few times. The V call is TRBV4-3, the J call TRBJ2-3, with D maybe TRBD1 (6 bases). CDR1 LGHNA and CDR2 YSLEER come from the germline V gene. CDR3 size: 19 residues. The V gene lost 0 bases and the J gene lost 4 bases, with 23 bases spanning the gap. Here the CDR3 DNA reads TGCGCCAGCAGCCAAGAAGCAGAAGAGGAGTCCGAGGGGGCAGATACGCAGTATTTT. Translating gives CASSQEAEEESEGADTQYF.

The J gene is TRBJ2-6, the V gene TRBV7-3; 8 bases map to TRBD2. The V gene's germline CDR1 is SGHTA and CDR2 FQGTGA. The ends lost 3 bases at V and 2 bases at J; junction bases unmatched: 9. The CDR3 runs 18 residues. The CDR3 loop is CASSLMRGVSTGANVLTF. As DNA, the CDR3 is TGTGCCAGCAGCTTGATGCGGGGGGTCTCAACTGGGGCCAACGTCCTGACTTTC. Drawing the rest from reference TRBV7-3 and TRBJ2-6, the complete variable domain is GAGVSQTPSNKVTEKGKYVELRCDPISGHTALYWYRQSLGQGPEFLIYFQGTGAADDSGLPNDRFFAVRPEGSVSTLKIQRTERGDSAVYLCASSLMRGVSTGANVLTFGAGSRLTVL.

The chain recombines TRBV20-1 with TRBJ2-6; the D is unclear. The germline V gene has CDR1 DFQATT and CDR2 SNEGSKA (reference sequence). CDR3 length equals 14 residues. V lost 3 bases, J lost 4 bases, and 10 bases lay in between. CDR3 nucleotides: TGCAGTGCTAGTATCGGAACCGGGGCCAACGTCCTGACTTTC. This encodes CSASIGTGANVLTF.

The CDR3 DNA reads as TGTGCCAGCAGTGACCACAGGGCTTCTGGAAACACCATATATTTT. Residues: CASSDHRASGNTIYF. This chain uses TRBV25-1 with TRBJ1-3; D may be TRBD1 (6 bases). Germline CDR1 reads MGHDK; CDR2 reads SYGVNS. Trimming removed 3 bases at V and 1 base at J, with 10 bases between. The length of the CDR3 is 15 residues.

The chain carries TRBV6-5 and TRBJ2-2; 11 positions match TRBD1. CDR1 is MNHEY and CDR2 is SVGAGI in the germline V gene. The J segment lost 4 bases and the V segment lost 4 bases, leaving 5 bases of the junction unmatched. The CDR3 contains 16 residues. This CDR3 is CASSWDRGDPTGELFF. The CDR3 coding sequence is TGTGCCAGCAGTTGGGACAGGGGGGACCCCACCGGGGAGCTGTTTTTT.

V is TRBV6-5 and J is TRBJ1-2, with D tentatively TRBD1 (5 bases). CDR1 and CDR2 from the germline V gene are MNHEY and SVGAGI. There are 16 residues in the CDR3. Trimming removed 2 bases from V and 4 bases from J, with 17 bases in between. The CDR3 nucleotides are TGTGCCAGCAGTTACGGGATTCCTCAAAGGGGCTATGGCTACACCTTC. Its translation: CASSYGIPQRGYGYTF.

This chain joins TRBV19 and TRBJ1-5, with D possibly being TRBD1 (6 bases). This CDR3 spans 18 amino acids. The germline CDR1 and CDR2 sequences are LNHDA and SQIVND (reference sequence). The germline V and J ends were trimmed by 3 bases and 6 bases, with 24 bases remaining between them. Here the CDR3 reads CASSIFGQRAHTGQPQHF. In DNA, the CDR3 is TGTGCCAGTAGTATCTTCGGACAGCGGGCGCATACCGGTCAGCCCCAGCATTTT.

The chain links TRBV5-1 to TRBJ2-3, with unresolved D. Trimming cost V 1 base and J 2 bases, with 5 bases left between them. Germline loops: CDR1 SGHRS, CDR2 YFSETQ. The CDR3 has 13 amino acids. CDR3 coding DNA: TGCGCCAGCAGCTTGACGTTCACAGATACGCAGTATTTT. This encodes CASSLTFTDTQYF.

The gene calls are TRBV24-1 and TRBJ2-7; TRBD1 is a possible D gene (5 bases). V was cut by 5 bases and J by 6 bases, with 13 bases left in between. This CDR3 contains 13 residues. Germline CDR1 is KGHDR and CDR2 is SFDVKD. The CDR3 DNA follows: TGTGCCACCAGTGGTCAGGGTATAGGCGAGCAGTACTTC. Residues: CATSGQGIGEQYF.

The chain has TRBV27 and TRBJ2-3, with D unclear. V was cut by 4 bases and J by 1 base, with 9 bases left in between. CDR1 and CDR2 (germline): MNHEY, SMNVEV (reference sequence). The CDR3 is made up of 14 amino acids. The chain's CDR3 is CASSSVPRTDTQYF. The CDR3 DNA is TGTGCCAGCAGTTCCGTCCCCCGCACAGATACGCAGTATTTT.

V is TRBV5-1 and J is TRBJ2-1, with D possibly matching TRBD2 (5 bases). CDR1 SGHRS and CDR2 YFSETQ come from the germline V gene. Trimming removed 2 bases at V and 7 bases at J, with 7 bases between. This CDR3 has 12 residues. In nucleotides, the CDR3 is TGCGCCAGCAGCTTTGAGCGGAATGAGCAGTTCTTC. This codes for CASSFERNEQFF.

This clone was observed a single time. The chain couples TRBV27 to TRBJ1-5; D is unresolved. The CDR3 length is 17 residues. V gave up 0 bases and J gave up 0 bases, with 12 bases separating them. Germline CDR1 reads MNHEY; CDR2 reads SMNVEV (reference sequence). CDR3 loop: CASSLSSRSYSNQPQHF. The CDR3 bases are TGTGCCAGCAGTTTATCGAGTAGGAGCTATAGCAATCAGCCCCAGCATTTT.

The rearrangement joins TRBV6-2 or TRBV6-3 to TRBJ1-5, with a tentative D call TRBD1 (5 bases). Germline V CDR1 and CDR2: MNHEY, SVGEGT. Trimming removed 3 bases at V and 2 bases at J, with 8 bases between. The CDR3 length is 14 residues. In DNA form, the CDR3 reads TGTGCCAGCAGTTATTCGGGGGGCAATCAGCCCCAGCATTTT. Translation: CASSYSGGNQPQHF.

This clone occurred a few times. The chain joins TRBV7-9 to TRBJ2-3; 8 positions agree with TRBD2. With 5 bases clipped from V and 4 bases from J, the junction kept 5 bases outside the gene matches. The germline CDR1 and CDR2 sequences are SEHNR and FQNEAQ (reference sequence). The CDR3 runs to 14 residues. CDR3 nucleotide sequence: TGTGCCAGCAGCCTACAGCGGGAGTCAGATACGCAGTATTTT. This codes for CASSLQRESDTQYF. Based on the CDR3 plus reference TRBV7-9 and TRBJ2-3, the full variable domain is DTGVSQNPRHKITKRGQNVTFRCDPISEHNRLYWYRQTLGQGPEFLTYFQNEAQLEKSRLLSDRFSAERPKGSFSTLEIQRTEQGDSAMYLCASSLQRESDTQYFGPGTRLTVL.

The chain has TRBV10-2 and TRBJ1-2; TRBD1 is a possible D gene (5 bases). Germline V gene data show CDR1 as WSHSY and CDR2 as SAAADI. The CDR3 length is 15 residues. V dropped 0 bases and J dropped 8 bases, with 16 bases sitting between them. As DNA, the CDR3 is TGCGCCAGCAGTGAGTCGGGACCCCGCCACGGCGGCTACACCTTC. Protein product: CASSESGPRHGGYTF.

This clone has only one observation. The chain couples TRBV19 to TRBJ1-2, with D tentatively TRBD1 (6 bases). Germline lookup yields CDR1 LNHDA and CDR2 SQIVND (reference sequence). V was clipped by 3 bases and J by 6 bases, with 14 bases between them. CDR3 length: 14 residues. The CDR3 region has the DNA TGTGCCAGTAGTATGGGGGACATTAGACATGGCTACACCTTC. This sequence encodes CASSMGDIRHGYTF.

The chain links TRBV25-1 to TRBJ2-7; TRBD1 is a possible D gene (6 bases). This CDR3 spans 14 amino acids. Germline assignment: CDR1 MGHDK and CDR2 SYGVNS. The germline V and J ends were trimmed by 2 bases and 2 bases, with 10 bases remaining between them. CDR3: CASSEATGPYEQYF. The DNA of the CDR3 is TGTGCCAGCAGTGAAGCTACAGGGCCCTACGAGCAGTACTTC.